This T cell receptor (beta chain) was observed in a study of shared clonotypes between healthy human individuals. Overall study context: A couple of women and a few men aged 18 to 49 served as donors.

CDR1 is SEHNR and CDR2 is FQNEAQ in the germline V gene (reference sequence). The CDR3 spans 16 residues. Trimming at V came to 5 bases and at J to 8 bases, leaving 10 bases not matched to a gene. TCRdb's copy holds only in-frame clones and misses some; the assay was immunoSEQ multiplex PCR. This table has around 1.1 million clones, approximately 78% appearing once. The donors, healthy adults who were HIV-negative, had experienced no recent acute infections or vaccinations. Negatively enriched CD4+ T cells were divided by CD45RA into naive and memory. Sequenced sample: memory CD4+ T cells from PBMCs. The subset here: CD45RA-negative fraction. The gene calls are TRBV7-9 and TRBJ2-2; TRBD2 matches at 11 bases. This clonotype originated in a man younger than 35 in good health. Some clones in this sample may be carry-over from other donors' samples. CDR3 bases: TGTGCCAGCAGCGTATCCGGACTAGCGGGTTCGGGGGAGCTGTTTTTT. Translating it yields CASSVSGLAGSGELFF.